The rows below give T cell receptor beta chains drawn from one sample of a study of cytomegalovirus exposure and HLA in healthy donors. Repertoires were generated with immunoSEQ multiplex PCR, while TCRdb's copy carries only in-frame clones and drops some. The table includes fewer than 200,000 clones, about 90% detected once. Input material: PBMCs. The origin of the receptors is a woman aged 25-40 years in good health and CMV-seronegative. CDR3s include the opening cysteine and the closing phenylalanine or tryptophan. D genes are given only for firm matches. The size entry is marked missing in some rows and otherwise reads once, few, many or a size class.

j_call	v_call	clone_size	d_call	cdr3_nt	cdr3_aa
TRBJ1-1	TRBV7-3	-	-	TGTGCCAGCAGCCCTAAACAGGGAGGCACTGAAGCTTTCTTT	CASSPKQGGTEAFF
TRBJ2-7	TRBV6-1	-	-	TGTGCCAGCAGTTACATCTACGAGCAGTACTTC	CASSYIYEQYF
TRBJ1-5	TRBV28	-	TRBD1	TGTGCCAGCAGTACTCAGGACAGGGGGGATGGCAATCAGCCCCAGCATTTT	CASSTQDRGDGNQPQHF
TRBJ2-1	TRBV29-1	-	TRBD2	TGCAGCGTTGAACTAGCGGGGGGACAGGGGTTCTTC	CSVELAGGQGFF
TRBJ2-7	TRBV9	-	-	TGTGCCAGCAGCGTAGGGACAGTCTCCTACGAGCAGTACTTC	CASSVGTVSYEQYF
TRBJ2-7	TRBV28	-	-	TGTGCCAGCAGTTTTCAGGGAGCTATCTACGAGCAGTACTTC	CASSFQGAIYEQYF
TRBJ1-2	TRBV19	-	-	TGTGCCAGTAGTTATACGGGGAACTATGGCTACACCTTC	CASSYTGNYGYTF
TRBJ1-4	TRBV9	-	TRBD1	TGTGCCAGCAGCGTGGGACAGGTCGGAAATGAAAAACTGTTTTTT	CASSVGQVGNEKLFF
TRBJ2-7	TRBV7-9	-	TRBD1	TGTGCCAGCAGCCAAGGGGACAGGTCCTACGAGCAGTACTTC	CASSQGDRSYEQYF
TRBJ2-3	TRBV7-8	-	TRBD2	TGTGCCAGCAGCCCCTTTAGCGGGAGGGTAGGAAATACGCAGTATTTT	CASSPFSGRVGNTQYF
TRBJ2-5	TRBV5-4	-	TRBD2	TGTGCCAGCAGCTCCTTAGCGGGGCTTGGGGAGACCCAGTACTTC	CASSSLAGLGETQYF
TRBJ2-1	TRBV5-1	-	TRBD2	TGCGCCAGCAGCTTACGAGCGGGACCATACAATGAGCAGTTCTTC	CASSLRAGPYNEQFF
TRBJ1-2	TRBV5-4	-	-	TGTGCCAGCAGCTTCCTGGGGGGAATGTATGGCTACACCTTC	CASSFLGGMYGYTF
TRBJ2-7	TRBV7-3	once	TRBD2	TGTGCCAGCAGCCCATCCCGACTAGCTGCCCCAACCGAGCAGTACTTC	CASSPSRLAAPTEQYF
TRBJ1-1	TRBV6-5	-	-	TGTGCCAGCGCCTACAGATTGCAGACCACTGAAGCTTTCTTT	CASAYRLQTTEAFF
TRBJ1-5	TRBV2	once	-	TGTGCCAGCAGGGGCAATAGCAATCAGCCCCAGCATTTT	CASRGNSNQPQHF